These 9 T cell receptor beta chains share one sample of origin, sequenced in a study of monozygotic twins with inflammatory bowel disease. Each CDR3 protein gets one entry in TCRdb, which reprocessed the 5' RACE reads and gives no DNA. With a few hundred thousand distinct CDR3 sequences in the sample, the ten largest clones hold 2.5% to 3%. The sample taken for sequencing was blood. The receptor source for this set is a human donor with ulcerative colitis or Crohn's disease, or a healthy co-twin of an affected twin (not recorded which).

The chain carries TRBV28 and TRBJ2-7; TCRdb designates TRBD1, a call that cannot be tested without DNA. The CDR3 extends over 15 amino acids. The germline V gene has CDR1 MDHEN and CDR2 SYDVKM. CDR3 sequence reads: CASRLNEGTTYEQYF.

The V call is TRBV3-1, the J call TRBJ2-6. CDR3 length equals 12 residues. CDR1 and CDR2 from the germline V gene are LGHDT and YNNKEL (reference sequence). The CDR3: CASGTGANVLTF.

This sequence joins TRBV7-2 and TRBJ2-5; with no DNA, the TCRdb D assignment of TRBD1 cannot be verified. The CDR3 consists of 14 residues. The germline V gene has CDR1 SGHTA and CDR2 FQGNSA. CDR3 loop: CASSSDRVQETQYF.

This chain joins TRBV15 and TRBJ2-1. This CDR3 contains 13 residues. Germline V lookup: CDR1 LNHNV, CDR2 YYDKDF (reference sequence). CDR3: CATRESSYNEQFF.

CDR3 loop: CASSLVWGFGETQYF. This sequence joins TRBV11-2 and TRBJ2-5. The CDR3 loop spans 15 amino acids. The V gene's germline CDR1 is SGHAT and CDR2 FQNNGV.

The CDR3 sequence: CASSTTAYNEQFF. The V call is TRBV6-6, the J call TRBJ2-1; TCRdb calls TRBD1, which cannot be checked without DNA. Germline CDR1 reads MNHNY; CDR2 reads SVGAGI (reference sequence). The CDR3 is made up of 13 amino acids.

The CDR3 sequence is CSAPGLEGPNTEAFF. The chain carries TRBV20-1 and TRBJ1-1. CDR1 DFQATT and CDR2 SNEGSKA come from the germline V gene (reference sequence). The CDR3 runs 15 residues.

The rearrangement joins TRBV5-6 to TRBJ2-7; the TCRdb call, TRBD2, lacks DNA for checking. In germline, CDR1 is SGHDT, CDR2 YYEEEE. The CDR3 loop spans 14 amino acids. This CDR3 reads CASSDSGEVYEQYF.

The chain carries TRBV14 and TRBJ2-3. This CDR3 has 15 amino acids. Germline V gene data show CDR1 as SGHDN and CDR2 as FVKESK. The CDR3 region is CASSQSRSGSDTQYF.